Presented here are 3 T cell receptor beta chains from one specimen sequenced in a study of T cell responses to AZD1222 COVID-19 vaccine. The method was immunoSEQ multiplex PCR; TCRdb's version includes in-frame clones alone and lacks a portion of them. This sample yields about 150,000 clones, of which roughly 90% are seen a single time; 18% belongs to the top ten. The material was peripheral blood, obtained on day 0 of AZD1222 vaccination. Receptor source: an adult in good health.

The V call is TRBV6-1, the J call TRBJ1-1, with 8 bases aligning to TRBD1. V lost 6 bases, J lost 0 bases, and 9 bases stayed unmatched. This CDR3 comprises 16 residues. Germline values: CDR1 MNHNS, CDR2 SASEGT. The CDR3 nucleotides read TGTGCCAGCAGAGAAAGGGGACAGGTAATGAACACTGAAGCTTTCTTT. Encoded protein: CASRERGQVMNTEAFF.

This clone was recorded once. The chain carries TRBV19 and TRBJ1-2, with D possibly being TRBD1 (6 bases). Per germline, CDR1 LNHDA and CDR2 SQIVND (reference sequence). V gave up 8 bases and J gave up 3 bases, with 10 bases separating them. This CDR3 is 12 amino acids long. The CDR3 coding sequence is TGTGCCAGTGCTTGGACAGACTATGGCTACACCTTC. Protein: CASAWTDYGYTF.

The J gene is TRBJ1-2, the V gene TRBV7-6, with D unclear. The CDR3 contains 13 residues. The germline gives CDR1 SGHVS, CDR2 FNYEAQ. Deletions cut 5 bases from V and 4 bases from J, with 11 bases between. DNA of the CDR3: TGTGCCAGCAGCCGAGTAGACGTCTATGGCTACACCTTC. Encoded protein: CASSRVDVYGYTF.